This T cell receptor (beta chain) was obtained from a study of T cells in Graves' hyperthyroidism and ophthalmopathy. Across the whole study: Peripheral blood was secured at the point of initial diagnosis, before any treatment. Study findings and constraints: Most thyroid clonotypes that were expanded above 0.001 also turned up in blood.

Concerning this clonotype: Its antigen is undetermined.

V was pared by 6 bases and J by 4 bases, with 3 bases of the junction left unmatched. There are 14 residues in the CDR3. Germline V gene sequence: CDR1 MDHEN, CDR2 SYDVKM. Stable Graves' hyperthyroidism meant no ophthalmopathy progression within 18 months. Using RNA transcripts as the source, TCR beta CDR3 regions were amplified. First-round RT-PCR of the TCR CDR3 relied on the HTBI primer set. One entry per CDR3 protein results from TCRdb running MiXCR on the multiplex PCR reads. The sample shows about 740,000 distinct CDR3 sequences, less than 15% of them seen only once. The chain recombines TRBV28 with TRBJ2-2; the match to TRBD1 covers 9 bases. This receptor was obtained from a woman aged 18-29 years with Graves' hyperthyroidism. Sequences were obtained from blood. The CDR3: CASSRQGGTGELFF. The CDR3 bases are TGTGCCAGCAGCCGACAGGGGGGCACCGGGGAGCTGTTTTTT. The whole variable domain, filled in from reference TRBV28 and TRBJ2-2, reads DVKVTQSSRYLVKRTGEKVFLECVQDMDHENMFWYRQDPGLGLRLIYFSYDVKMKEKGDIPEGYSVSREKKERFSLILESASTNQTSMYLCASSRQGGTGELFFGEGSRLTVL.